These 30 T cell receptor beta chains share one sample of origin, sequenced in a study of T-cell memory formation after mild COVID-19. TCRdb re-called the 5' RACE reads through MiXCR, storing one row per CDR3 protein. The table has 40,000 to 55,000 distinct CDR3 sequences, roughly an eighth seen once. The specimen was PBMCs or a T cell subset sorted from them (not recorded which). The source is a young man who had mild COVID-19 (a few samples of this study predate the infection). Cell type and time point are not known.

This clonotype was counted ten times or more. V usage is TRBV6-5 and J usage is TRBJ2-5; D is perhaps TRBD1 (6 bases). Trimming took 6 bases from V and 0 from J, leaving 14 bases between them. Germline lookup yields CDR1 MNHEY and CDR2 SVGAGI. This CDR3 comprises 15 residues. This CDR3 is CASRTTGVYQETQYF. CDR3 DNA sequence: TGTGCCAGCAGGACGACAGGCGTGTACCAAGAGACCCAGTACTTC.

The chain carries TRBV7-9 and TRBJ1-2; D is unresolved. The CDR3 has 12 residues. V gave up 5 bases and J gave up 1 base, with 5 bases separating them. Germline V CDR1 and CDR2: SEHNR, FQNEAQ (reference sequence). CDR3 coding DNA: TGTGCCAGCAGCCAGATTAACTATGGCTACACCTTC. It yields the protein CASSQINYGYTF.

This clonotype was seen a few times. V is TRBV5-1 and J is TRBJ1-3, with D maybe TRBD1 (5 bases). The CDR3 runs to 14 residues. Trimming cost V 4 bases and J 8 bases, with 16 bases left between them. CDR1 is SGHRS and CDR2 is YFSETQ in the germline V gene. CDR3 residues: CASSPGTFPDTIYF. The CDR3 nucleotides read TGCGCCAGCAGCCCGGGGACTTTTCCGGACACCATATATTTT.

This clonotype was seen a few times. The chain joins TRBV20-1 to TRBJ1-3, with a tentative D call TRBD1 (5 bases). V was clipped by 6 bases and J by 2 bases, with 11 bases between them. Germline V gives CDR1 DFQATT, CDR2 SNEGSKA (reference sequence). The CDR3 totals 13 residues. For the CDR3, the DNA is TGCAGTGCCCATACGGGGGCTGGAAACACCATATATTTT. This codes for CSAHTGAGNTIYF.

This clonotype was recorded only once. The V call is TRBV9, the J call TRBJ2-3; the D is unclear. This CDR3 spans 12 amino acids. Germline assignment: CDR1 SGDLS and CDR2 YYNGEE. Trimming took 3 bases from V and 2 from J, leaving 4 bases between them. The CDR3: CASSAITDTQYF. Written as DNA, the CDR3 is TGTGCCAGCAGCGCAATCACAGATACGCAGTATTTT.

CDR3 sequence reads: CASWAGDTSTDTQYF. In DNA, the CDR3 is TGTGCCAGCTGGGCGGGGGACACTAGCACAGATACGCAGTATTTT. The chain is built from TRBV6-5 and TRBJ2-3; TRBD2 might be the D (7 bases). Trimming removed 8 bases from V and 0 bases from J, with 15 bases in between. Per germline, CDR1 MNHEY and CDR2 SVGAGI. This CDR3 is built from 15 residues.

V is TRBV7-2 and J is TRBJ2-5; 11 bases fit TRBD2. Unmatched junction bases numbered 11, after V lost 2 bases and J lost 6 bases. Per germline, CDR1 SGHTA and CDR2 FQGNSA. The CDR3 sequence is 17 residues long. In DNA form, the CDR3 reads TGTGCCAGCAGCTTACGCCGCACTAGCGGGGGAGGAAAGACCCAGTACTTC. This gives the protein CASSLRRTSGGGKTQYF.

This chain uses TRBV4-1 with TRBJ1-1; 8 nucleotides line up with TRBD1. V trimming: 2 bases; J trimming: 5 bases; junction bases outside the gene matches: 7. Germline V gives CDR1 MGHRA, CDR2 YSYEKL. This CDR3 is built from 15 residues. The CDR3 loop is CASSQLYRGGTEAFF. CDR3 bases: TGCGCCAGCAGCCAACTATACAGGGGGGGAACTGAAGCTTTCTTT.

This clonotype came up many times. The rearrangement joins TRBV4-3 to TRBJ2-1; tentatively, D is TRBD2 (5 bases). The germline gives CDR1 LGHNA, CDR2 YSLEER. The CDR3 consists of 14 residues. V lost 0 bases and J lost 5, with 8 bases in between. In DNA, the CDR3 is TGCGCCAGCAGCCAAGATATCGGGGACAATGAGCAGTTCTTC. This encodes CASSQDIGDNEQFF.

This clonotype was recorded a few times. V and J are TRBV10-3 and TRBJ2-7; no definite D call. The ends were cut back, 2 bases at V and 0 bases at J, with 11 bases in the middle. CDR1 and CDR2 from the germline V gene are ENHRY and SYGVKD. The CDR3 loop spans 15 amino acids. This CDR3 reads CAISEGSISSYEQYV. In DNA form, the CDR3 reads TGTGCCATCAGTGAGGGTTCCATCAGCTCCTACGAGCAGTACGTC.

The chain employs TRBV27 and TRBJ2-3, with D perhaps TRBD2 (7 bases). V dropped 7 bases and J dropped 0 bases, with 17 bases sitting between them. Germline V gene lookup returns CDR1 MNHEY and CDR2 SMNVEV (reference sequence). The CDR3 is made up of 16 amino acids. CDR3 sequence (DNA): TGTGCCAGCACTCTAAGGGCGGGGGCTAGCACAGATACGCAGTATTTT. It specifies CASTLRAGASTDTQYF.

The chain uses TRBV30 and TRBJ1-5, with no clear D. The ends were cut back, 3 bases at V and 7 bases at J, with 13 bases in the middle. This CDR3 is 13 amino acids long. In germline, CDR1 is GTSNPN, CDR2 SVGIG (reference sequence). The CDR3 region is CAWSRSLEQPQHF. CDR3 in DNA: TGTGCCTGGAGCAGATCCTTAGAACAGCCCCAGCATTTT. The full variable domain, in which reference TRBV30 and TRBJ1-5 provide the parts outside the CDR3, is SQTIHQWPATLVQPVGSPLSLECTVEGTSNPNLYWYRQAAGRGLQLLFYSVGIGQISSEVPQNLSASRPQDRQFILSSKKLLLSDSGFYLCAWSRSLEQPQHFGDGTRLSIL.

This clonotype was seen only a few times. The CDR3 sequence is CASSLGPGAGTGELFF. In DNA, the CDR3 is TGTGCCAGCAGTTTGGGGCCAGGGGCAGGCACCGGGGAGCTGTTTTTT. V usage is TRBV27 and J usage is TRBJ2-2; D is possibly TRBD1 (6 bases). This CDR3 comprises 16 residues. The germline V gene encodes CDR1 MNHEY and CDR2 SMNVEV (reference sequence). Trimming stripped 3 bases from V and 4 bases from J, with 15 bases between.

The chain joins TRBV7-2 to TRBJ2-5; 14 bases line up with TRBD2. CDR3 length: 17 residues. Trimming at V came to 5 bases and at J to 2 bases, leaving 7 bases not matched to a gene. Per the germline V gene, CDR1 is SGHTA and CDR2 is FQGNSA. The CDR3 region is CASSTGLAGAKQETQYF. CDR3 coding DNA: TGTGCCAGCAGCACGGGACTAGCGGGGGCGAAACAAGAGACCCAGTACTTC.

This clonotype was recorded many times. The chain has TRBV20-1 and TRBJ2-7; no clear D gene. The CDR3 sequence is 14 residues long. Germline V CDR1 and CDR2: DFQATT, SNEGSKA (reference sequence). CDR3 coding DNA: TGCAGCGCTACCCCGAACGCACTCAACTACGAGCAGTACGTC. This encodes CSATPNALNYEQYV.

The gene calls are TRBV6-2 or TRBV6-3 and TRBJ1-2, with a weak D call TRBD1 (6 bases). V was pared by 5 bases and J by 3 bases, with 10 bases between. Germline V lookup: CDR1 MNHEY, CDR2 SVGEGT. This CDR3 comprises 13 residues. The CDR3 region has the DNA TGTGCCAGCAGTGGAGGACAGTACTATGGCTACACCTTC. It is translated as CASSGGQYYGYTF.

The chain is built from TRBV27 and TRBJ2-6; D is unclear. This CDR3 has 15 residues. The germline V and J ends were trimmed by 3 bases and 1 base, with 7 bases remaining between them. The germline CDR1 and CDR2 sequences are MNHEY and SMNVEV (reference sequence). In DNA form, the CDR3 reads TGTGCCAGCAGTTTGACCGTTTCTGGGGCCAACGTCCTGACTTTC. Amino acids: CASSLTVSGANVLTF. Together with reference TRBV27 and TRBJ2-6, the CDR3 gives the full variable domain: EAQVTQNPRYLITVTGKKLTVTCSQNMNHEYMSWYRQDPGLGLRQIYYSMNVEVTDKGDVPEGYKVSRKEKRNFPLILESPSPNQTSLYFCASSLTVSGANVLTFGAGSRLTVL.

The CDR3 is CASRDRRGTQETQYF. The CDR3 DNA sequence: TGTGCCAGCAGAGACCGCCGGGGAACCCAAGAGACCCAGTACTTC. The J gene is TRBJ2-5, the V gene TRBV6-2 or TRBV6-3, with D maybe TRBD2 (5 bases). In germline, CDR1 is MNHEY, CDR2 SVGEGT. Trimming pared 6 bases from V and 1 base from J, leaving 15 bases between. This CDR3 spans 15 amino acids.

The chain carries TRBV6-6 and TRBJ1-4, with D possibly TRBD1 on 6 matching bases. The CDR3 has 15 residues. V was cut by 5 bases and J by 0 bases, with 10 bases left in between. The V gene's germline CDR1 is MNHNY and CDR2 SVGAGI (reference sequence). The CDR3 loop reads CASSRDTATNEKLFF. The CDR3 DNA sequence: TGTGCCAGCAGTAGGGACACAGCAACTAATGAAAAACTGTTTTTT.

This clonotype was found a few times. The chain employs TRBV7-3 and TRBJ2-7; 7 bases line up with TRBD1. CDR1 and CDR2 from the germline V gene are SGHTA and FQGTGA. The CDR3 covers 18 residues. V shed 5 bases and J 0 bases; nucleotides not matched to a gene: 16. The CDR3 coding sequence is TGTGCCAGCAGCCTACACGGATCCACAGGGGACCTCTCCTACGAGCAGTACTTC. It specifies CASSLHGSTGDLSYEQYF.

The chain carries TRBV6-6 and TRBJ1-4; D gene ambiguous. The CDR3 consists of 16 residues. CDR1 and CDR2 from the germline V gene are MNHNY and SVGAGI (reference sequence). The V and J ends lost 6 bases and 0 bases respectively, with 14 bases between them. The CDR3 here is CASRDVGLATNEKLFF. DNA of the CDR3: TGTGCCAGCAGGGACGTTGGGTTGGCAACTAATGAAAAACTGTTTTTT.

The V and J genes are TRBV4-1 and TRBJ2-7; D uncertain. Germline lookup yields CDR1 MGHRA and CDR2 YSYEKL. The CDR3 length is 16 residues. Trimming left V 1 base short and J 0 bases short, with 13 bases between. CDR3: CASSQVASPRSYEQYF. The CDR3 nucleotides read TGCGCCAGCAGCCAAGTGGCCAGTCCCCGCTCCTACGAGCAGTACTTC.

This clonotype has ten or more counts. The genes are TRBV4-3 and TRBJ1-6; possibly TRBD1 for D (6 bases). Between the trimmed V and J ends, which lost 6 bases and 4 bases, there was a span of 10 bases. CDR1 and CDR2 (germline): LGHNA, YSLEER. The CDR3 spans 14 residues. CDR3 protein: CASRGGQYNSPLHF. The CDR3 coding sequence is TGCGCCAGCAGAGGGGGGCAGTATAATTCACCCCTCCACTTT.

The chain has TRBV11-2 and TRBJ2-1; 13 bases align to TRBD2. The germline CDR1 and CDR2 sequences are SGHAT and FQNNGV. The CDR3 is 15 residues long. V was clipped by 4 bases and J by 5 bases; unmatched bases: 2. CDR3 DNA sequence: TGTGCCAGCAGCTGGACTAGCGGGGGACACAATGAGCAGTTCTTC. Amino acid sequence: CASSWTSGGHNEQFF.

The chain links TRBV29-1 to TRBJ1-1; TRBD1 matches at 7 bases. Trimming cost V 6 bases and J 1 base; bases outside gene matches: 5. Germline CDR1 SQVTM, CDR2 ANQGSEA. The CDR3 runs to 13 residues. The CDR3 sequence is CSVSDRANTEAFF. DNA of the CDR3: TGCAGCGTATCCGACAGGGCGAACACTGAAGCTTTCTTT.

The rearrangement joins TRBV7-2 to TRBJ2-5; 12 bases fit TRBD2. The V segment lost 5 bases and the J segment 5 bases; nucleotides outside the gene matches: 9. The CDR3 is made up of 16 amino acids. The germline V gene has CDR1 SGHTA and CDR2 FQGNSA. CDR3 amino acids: CASSQASGGAGETQYF. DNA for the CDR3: TGTGCCAGCAGCCAAGCTAGCGGGGGGGCCGGTGAGACCCAGTACTTC.

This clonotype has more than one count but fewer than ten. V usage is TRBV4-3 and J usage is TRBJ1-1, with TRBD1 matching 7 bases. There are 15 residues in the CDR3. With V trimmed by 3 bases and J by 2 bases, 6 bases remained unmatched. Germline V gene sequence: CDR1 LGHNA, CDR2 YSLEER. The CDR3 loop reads CASSHYRTGNTEAFF. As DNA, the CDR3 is TGCGCCAGCAGCCACTACCGGACAGGTAACACTGAAGCTTTCTTT.

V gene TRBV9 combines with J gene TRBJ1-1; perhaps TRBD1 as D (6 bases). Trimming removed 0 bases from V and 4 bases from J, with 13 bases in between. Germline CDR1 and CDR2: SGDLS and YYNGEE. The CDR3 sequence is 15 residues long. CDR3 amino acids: CASSVVPQGLTEAFF. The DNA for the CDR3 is TGTGCCAGCAGCGTAGTCCCTCAGGGGCTCACTGAAGCTTTCTTT.

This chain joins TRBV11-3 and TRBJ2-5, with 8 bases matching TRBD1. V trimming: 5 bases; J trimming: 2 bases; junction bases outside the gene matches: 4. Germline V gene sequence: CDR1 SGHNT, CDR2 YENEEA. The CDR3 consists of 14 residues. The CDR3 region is CASSPDRAQETQYF. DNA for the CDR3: TGTGCCAGCAGCCCGGACAGGGCGCAAGAGACCCAGTACTTC.

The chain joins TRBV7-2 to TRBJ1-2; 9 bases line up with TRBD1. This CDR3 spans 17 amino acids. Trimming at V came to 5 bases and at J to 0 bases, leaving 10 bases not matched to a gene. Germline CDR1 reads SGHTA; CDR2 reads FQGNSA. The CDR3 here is CASSRRWGQGANYGYTF. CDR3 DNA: TGTGCCAGCAGCCGCCGCTGGGGACAGGGAGCTAACTATGGCTACACCTTC.